Below are 19 T cell receptor beta chains sequenced from a single sample in a study of CD8 T cells in Susac syndrome. cDNA came from about 0.5 to 1 ug RNA primed by random hexamers. TCRdb independently ran MiXCR on the immunoSEQ multiplex PCR reads; one entry per CDR3 protein. The sample includes under 150,000 distinct CDR3 sequences, under 95% seen only once; the top ten take about 0.25%. Specimen: CD8+ T cells from PBMCs. The receptors stem from a human donor with multiple sclerosis.

The chain joins TRBV7-8 to TRBJ2-7, with 9 bases aligning to TRBD1. The length of the CDR3 is 17 residues. Trimming took 2 bases from V and 5 from J; bases not matched to a gene: 13. CDR1 is SGHVS, CDR2 FQNEAQ, per germline. The CDR3 region has the DNA TGTGCCAGCAGCTTAACGCGGGGACAGGGAAGGGGGAACGAGCAGTACTTC. Its translation is CASSLTRGQGRGNEQYF.

V usage is TRBV3-1 and J usage is TRBJ1-5, with D unclear. The CDR3 has 14 amino acids. V was trimmed by 2 bases and J by 5 bases, leaving 10 bases between them. CDR1 LGHDT and CDR2 YNNKEL come from the germline V gene (reference sequence). In DNA form, the CDR3 reads TGTGCCAGCAGCCAACAAACCACTCATCAGCCCCAGCATTTT. It codes for CASSQQTTHQPQHF.

The chain combines TRBV19 with TRBJ2-1, with 11 bases matching TRBD2. CDR3 length equals 16 residues. The V segment lost 3 bases and the J segment 4 bases; nucleotides outside the gene matches: 5. CDR1 and CDR2 from the germline V gene are LNHDA and SQIVND (reference sequence). The CDR3 reads CASSIDSGRAYNEQFF. The CDR3 coding sequence is TGTGCCAGTAGTATCGATAGCGGGAGGGCGTACAATGAGCAGTTCTTC.

The chain uses TRBV9 and TRBJ2-1, with D perhaps being TRBD1 or TRBD2 (5 bases each). CDR1 is SGDLS and CDR2 is YYNGEE in the germline V gene. This CDR3 spans 16 amino acids. V was clipped by 1 base and J by 3 bases, with 14 bases between them. CDR3 loop: CASSVSGTISYNEQFF. Written as DNA, the CDR3 is TGTGCCAGCAGCGTATCAGGGACGATAAGCTACAATGAGCAGTTCTTC.

Here the CDR3 DNA reads TGCGCCAGCAGCTTGGCGGGACCCCAATACAATGAGCAGTTCTTC. This gives the protein CASSLAGPQYNEQFF. The chain recombines TRBV5-1 with TRBJ2-1; D assignment may be TRBD1 or TRBD2 (5 bases each). This CDR3 has 15 residues. V was shortened by 0 bases and J by 4 bases, with 11 bases between the two germline ends. Germline-derived CDR1 and CDR2 are SGHRS and YFSETQ. Full variable domain (rest looked up from reference TRBV5-1 and TRBJ2-1): KAGVTQTPRYLIKTRGQQVTLSCSPISGHRSVSWYQQTPGQGLQFLFEYFSETQRNKGNFPGRFSGRQFSNSRSEMNVSTLELGDSALYLCASSLAGPQYNEQFFGPGTRLTVL.

The gene calls are TRBV12-3 or TRBV12-4 and TRBJ2-5; a weak D match, TRBD1 (7 bases). The V end was cut by 6 bases, the J end by 4 bases, with 21 bases between. CDR3 length: 16 residues. The CDR3 region has the DNA TGTGCCAGCAGCCGGGGGACAGTTCACCTTGGAGAGACCCAGTACTTC. This encodes CASSRGTVHLGETQYF.

The chain links TRBV29-1 to TRBJ1-2; D is unresolved. Germline V gives CDR1 SQVTM, CDR2 ANQGSEA. V lost 5 bases and J lost 6, with 13 bases in between. The CDR3 covers 12 residues. The DNA of the CDR3 is TGCAGCGTTTACGACGGCTACCATGGCTACACCTTC. This codes for CSVYDGYHGYTF. Full variable domain (outside the CDR3, taken from reference TRBV29-1 and TRBJ1-2): SAVISQKPSRDICQRGTSLTIQCQVDSQVTMMFWYRQQPGQSLTLIATANQGSEATYESGFVIDKFPISRPNLTFSTLTVSNMSPEDSSIYLCSVYDGYHGYTFGSGTRLTVV.

The rearrangement uses TRBV27 and TRBJ1-2, with a possible D match to TRBD1 (5 bases). This CDR3 has 12 amino acids. Germline CDR1 and CDR2: MNHEY and SMNVEV (reference sequence). V lost 5 bases and J 6 bases, leaving 10 bases between the germline ends. The CDR3 DNA is TGTGCCAGCAGTCCCGACAGAAATGGCTACACCTTC. It codes for CASSPDRNGYTF.

Written as DNA, the CDR3 is TGTGCCAGCAGCTTAACTGGCGGGAGAGATACGCAGTATTTT. It specifies CASSLTGGRDTQYF. The chain recombines TRBV7-3 with TRBJ2-3, with 7 positions matching TRBD2. Germline V gives CDR1 SGHTA, CDR2 FQGTGA. This CDR3 contains 14 residues. The V segment lost 0 bases and the J segment 5 bases; nucleotides outside the gene matches: 2.

The J gene is TRBJ2-3, the V gene TRBV30; D is perhaps TRBD1 or TRBD2 (5 bases each). CDR1 and CDR2 from the germline V gene are GTSNPN and SVGIG (reference sequence). V was clipped by 2 bases and J by 9 bases, with 12 bases between them. The CDR3 totals 12 residues. As DNA, the CDR3 is TGTGCCTGGAGTTGGGACCATATAACGCAGTATTTT. It specifies CAWSWDHITQYF.

The rearrangement links TRBV29-1 to TRBJ2-1; D unclear. This CDR3 is 14 amino acids long. V was shortened by 5 bases and J by 0 bases, with 11 bases between the two germline ends. Per the germline V gene, CDR1 is SQVTM and CDR2 is ANQGSEA. The CDR3: CSVWAQSSYNEQFF. The DNA of the CDR3 is TGCAGCGTTTGGGCTCAGAGCTCCTACAATGAGCAGTTCTTC.

The genes are TRBV29-1 and TRBJ1-2; D gene ambiguous. V was shortened by 1 base and J by 6 bases, with 6 bases between the two germline ends. Germline V gives CDR1 SQVTM, CDR2 ANQGSEA. The CDR3 consists of 11 residues. The CDR3 reads CSVEVFDGYTF. CDR3 DNA sequence: TGCAGCGTTGAAGTTTTTGATGGCTACACCTTC. Complete variable domain (other parts from reference TRBV29-1 and TRBJ1-2): SAVISQKPSRDICQRGTSLTIQCQVDSQVTMMFWYRQQPGQSLTLIATANQGSEATYESGFVIDKFPISRPNLTFSTLTVSNMSPEDSSIYLCSVEVFDGYTFGSGTRLTVV.

This clonotype came up a few times. The rearrangement joins TRBV29-1 to TRBJ1-1; D uncertain. CDR3 length: 12 amino acids. The V end lost 3 bases, the J end lost 0 bases, and 5 bases lay between the germline ends. The germline V gene encodes CDR1 SQVTM and CDR2 ANQGSEA. CDR3 protein: CSVDGLNTEAFF. In DNA form, the CDR3 reads TGCAGCGTTGACGGACTGAACACTGAAGCTTTCTTT.

This sequence joins TRBV14 and TRBJ1-2; D is uncertain. The V and J ends lost 0 bases and 4 bases respectively, with 12 bases between them. Germline V gene lookup returns CDR1 SGHDN and CDR2 FVKESK. This CDR3 comprises 15 residues. The CDR3: CASSQEVGGLYGYTF. In DNA form, the CDR3 reads TGTGCCAGCAGCCAAGAGGTGGGTGGCCTCTATGGCTACACCTTC. The full variable domain, rest sourced from reference TRBV14 and TRBJ1-2, is EAGVTQFPSHSVIEKGQTVTLRCDPISGHDNLYWYRRVMGKEIKFLLHFVKESKQDESGMPNNRFLAERTGGTYSTLKVQPAELEDSGVYFCASSQEVGGLYGYTFGSGTRLTVV.

The chain carries TRBV7-9 and TRBJ2-7; 10 nucleotides agree with TRBD2. Germline CDR1 reads SEHNR; CDR2 reads FQNEAQ (reference sequence). The trim removed 0 bases at V and 4 bases at J, leaving 6 bases unmatched. CDR3 length: 16 amino acids. CDR3 residues: CASSLAAGGPQYEQYF. The CDR3, as DNA: TGTGCCAGCAGCTTAGCAGCGGGAGGGCCACAGTACGAGCAGTACTTC.

The rearrangement joins TRBV9 to TRBJ2-7; tentatively, D is TRBD1 or TRBD2 (6 bases each). This CDR3 has 12 amino acids. The V end was cut by 4 bases, the J end by 5 bases, with 10 bases between. CDR1 SGDLS and CDR2 YYNGEE come from the germline V gene. The CDR3 here is CASSPRGDEQYF. Here the CDR3 DNA reads TGTGCCAGCAGCCCAAGGGGGGACGAGCAGTACTTC.

V usage is TRBV30 and J usage is TRBJ1-1; the match to TRBD1 covers 7 bases. The CDR3 is 13 residues long. V was pared by 5 bases and J by 0 bases, with 3 bases of the junction left unmatched. The germline gives CDR1 GTSNPN, CDR2 SVGIG (reference sequence). CDR3 bases: TGTGCCTGGCAGACAGGGATGAACACTGAAGCTTTCTTT. The encoded protein is CAWQTGMNTEAFF.

This clonotype was observed once. The V gene is TRBV20-1, the J gene TRBJ2-7; D ambiguous. The CDR3 is made up of 12 amino acids. Germline V gives CDR1 DFQATT, CDR2 SNEGSKA (reference sequence). V gave up 3 bases and J gave up 3 bases, with 9 bases separating them. CDR3 nucleotide sequence: TGCAGTGCTAGTCCTTCAGGCTACGAGCAGTACTTC. This encodes CSASPSGYEQYF.

J is TRBJ2-5 and V is TRBV3-1; D gene uncertain. In germline, CDR1 is LGHDT, CDR2 YNNKEL (reference sequence). This CDR3 region has 13 residues. Trimming pared 3 bases from V and 4 bases from J, leaving 9 bases between. This chain's CDR3 is CASSHDGRETQYF. The CDR3 DNA sequence: TGTGCCAGCAGCCACGACGGGCGAGAGACCCAGTACTTC.